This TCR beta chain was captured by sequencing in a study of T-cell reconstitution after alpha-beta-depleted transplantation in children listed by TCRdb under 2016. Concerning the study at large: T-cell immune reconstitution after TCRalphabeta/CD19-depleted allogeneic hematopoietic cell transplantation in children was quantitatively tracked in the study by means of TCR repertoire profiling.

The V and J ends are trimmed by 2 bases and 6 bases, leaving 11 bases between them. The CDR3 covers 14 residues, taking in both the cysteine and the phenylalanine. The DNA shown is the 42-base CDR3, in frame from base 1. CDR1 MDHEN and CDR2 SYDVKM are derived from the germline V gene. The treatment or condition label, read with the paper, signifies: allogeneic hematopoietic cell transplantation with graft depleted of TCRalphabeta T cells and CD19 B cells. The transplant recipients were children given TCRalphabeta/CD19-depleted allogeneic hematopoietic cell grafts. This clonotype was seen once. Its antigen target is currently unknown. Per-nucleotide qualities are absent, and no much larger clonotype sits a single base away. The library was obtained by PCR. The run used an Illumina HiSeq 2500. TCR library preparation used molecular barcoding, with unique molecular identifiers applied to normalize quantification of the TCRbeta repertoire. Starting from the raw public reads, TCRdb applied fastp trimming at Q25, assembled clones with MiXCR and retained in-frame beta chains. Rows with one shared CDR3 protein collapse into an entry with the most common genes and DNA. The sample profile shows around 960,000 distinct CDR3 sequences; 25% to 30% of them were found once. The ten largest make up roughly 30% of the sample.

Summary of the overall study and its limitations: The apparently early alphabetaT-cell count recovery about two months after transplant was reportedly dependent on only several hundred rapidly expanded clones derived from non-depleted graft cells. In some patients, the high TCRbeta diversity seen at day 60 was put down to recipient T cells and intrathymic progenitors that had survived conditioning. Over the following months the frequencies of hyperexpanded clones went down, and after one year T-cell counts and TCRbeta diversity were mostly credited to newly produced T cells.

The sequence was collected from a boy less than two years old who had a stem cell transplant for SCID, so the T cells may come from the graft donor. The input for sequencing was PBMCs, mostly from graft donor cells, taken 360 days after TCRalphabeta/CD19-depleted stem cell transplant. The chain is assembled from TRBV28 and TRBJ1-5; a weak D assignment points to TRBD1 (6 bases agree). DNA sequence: TGTGCCAGCAGTTTAACACAGGGTCGTCAGCCCCAGCATTTT. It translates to CASSLTQGRQPQHF.